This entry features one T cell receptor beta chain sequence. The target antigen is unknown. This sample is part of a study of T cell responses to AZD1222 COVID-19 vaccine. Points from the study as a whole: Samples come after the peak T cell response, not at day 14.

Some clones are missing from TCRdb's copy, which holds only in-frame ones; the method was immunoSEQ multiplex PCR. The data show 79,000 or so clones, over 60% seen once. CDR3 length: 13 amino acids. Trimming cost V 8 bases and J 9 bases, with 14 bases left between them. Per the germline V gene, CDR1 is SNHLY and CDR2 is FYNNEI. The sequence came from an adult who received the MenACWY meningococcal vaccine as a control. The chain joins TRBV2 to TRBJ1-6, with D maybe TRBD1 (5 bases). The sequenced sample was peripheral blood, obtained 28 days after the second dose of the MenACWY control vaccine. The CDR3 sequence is CASGDLEGSPLHF. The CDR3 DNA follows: TGTGCCAGCGGGGACTTAGAGGGTTCACCCCTCCACTTT.